One sample yielded the 2 T cell receptor beta chains listed below, sequenced in a study of breast tumors, draining lymph nodes, adjacent tissues. TCRdb redid the calling of the multiplex PCR reads with MiXCR, one entry per CDR3 protein. Among about 80,000 distinct CDR3 sequences listed, roughly 20% were seen once. Axillary draining lymph nodes of breast cancer patients supplied the node samples. Sequencing used axillary lymph node tissue. All receptors come from a female donor with breast cancer. Some clones in this sample may be carry-over from other donors' samples.

In this sample, this clonotype turned up many times. V gene TRBV20-1 combines with J gene TRBJ2-3; TRBD2 matches 7 bases. V was clipped by 2 bases and J by 3 bases; unmatched bases: 11. The CDR3 runs 16 residues. Germline loops: CDR1 DFQATT, CDR2 SNEGSKA (reference sequence). The CDR3 spells CSARFASGGDTDTQYF. The CDR3, as DNA: TGCAGTGCTAGATTTGCGTCGGGAGGAGATACAGATACGCAGTATTTT.

This clonotype occurred a few times. This chain joins TRBV28 and TRBJ2-1; TRBD2 matches 9 bases. The CDR3 is 13 amino acids. V gave up 6 bases and J gave up 14 bases; unmatched junction bases: 11. Germline loops: CDR1 MDHEN, CDR2 SYDVKM. The CDR3 spells CASRPPSGIIKFF. The CDR3 nucleotides are TGTGCCAGCAGACCCCCTAGCGGGATCATTAAGTTCTTC.